This T cell receptor beta chain was documented in a study of early T cells in non-severe SARS-CoV-2 infection. Overall study context: Chains were not paired, and sequencing was done on bulk RNA from unsorted whole blood.

The V end was cut by 2 bases, the J end by 3 bases, with 14 bases between. Per the germline V gene, CDR1 is SNHLY and CDR2 is FYNNEI. This CDR3 is built from 16 residues. Unique molecular identifier tags were affixed to discrete cDNA molecules. In TCRdb, the 5' RACE reads were re-called with MiXCR into one record per CDR3 protein. This table has around 46,000 distinct CDR3 sequences, around a tenth appearing once. This clonotype came up a few times. Antigen: not known. Study results and caveats: Anti-spike CD8 specificities were favored by VDJdb matching, whose results missed private and CD4 specificities.

Material for sequencing was whole blood. This chain links TRBV2 with TRBJ1-5; D possibly corresponds to TRBD1 (5 bases). The clonotype was recovered from an adult who was a healthcare worker with PCR-confirmed SARS-CoV-2 infection or an uninfected control (not recorded which). CDR3 protein: CASSEPKAGDNQPQHF. CDR3 sequence (DNA): TGTGCCAGCAGTGAACCCAAGGCGGGGGACAATCAGCCCCAGCATTTT.